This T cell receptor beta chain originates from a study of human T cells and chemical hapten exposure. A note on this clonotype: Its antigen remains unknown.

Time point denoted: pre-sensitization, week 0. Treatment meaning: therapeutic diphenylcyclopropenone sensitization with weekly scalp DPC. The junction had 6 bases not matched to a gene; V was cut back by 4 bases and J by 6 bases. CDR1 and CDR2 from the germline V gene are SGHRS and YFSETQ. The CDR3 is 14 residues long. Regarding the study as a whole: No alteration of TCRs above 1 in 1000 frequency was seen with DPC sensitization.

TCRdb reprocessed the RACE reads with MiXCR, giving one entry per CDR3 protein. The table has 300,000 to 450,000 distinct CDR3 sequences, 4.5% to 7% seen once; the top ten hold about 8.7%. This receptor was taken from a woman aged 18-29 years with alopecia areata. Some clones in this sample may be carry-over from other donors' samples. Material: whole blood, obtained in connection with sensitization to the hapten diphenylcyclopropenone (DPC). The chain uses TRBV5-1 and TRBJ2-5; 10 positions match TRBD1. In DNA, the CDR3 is TGCGCCAGCAGCCCGACAGGGGGCGCGAAGACCCAGTACTTC. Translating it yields CASSPTGGAKTQYF.